Here is one T cell receptor (beta chain) with its context. The target antigen is unknown. A multiplex PCR was run with 60 Vbeta primers and 13 Jbeta primers. Data came from immunoSEQ multiplex PCR; TCRdb stores just in-frame clones and leaves some out. The sample lists 150,000 to 180,000 clones, approximately 69% occurring once. The sample belongs to a study of cytomegalovirus exposure and HLA in healthy donors. Study results and limitations: A missense variant in DCLRE1C was later tied to TCR beta V- and J-gene trimming. The authors considered a cluster of highly shared sequence variants likely to be a sequencing artifact. Researchers reported that a few CMV-associated chains were confirmed in vitro as CMV antigen-specific. Association of approximately 16,000 TCR beta sequences with HLA alleles was found at 0.05 false discovery rate in a later analysis.

Germline loops: CDR1 LNHNV, CDR2 YYDKDF (reference sequence). The CDR3 runs 13 residues. Between the trimmed V and J ends, which lost 4 bases and 5 bases, there was a span of 11 bases. The rearrangement links TRBV15 to TRBJ1-2; D is perhaps TRBD1 (5 bases). The sequenced sample was PBMCs. The sequence was collected from a young man in good health and CMV-seronegative. CDR3 residues: CATSTGLPYGYTF. The CDR3 nucleotides are TGTGCCACCAGCACGGGACTTCCTTATGGCTACACCTTC.